The 28 T cell receptor beta chains below all came from one sample that was sequenced in a study of cytomegalovirus exposure and HLA in healthy donors. A multiplex PCR was run with 60 Vbeta primers and 13 Jbeta primers. Measured with immunoSEQ multiplex PCR; TCRdb has only the in-frame clones, and not every one. The data hold 300,000 or so clones, with approximately 85% observed a single time. Sequenced material: PBMCs. Receptors originate from a woman aged 40-49 years in good health and CMV-seropositive.

This clone was recorded once. The rearrangement uses TRBV19 and TRBJ1-1; TRBD1 might be the D (5 bases). CDR1 LNHDA and CDR2 SQIVND come from the germline V gene (reference sequence). Between the trimmed V and J ends, which lost 10 bases and 6 bases, there was a span of 12 bases. The CDR3 contains 11 residues. The CDR3 loop is CATSGVAEAFF. Here the CDR3 DNA reads TGTGCCACTTCGGGGGTTGCTGAAGCTTTCTTT.

DNA for the CDR3: TGTGCCAGCAGCTTAATGGCGGGAGCTGGGACAGATACGCAGTATTTT. Amino acids: CASSLMAGAGTDTQYF. The J gene is TRBJ2-3, the V gene TRBV7-2; 7 bases map to TRBD2. This CDR3 contains 16 residues. From germline, CDR1 is SGHTA and CDR2 FQGNSA. After removal of 2 bases from V and 3 bases from J, the junction contained 8 bases not matched to a gene.

This sequence joins TRBV5-6 and TRBJ1-1; D may be TRBD1 (5 bases). The V gene's germline CDR1 is SGHDT and CDR2 YYEEEE. This CDR3 region has 13 residues. V shed 3 bases and J shed 2 bases, with 8 bases lying between them. The DNA for the CDR3 is TGTGCCAGCAGCTCGGACACCAACACTGAAGCTTTCTTT. Encoded protein: CASSSDTNTEAFF. The full variable domain, completed using reference TRBV5-6 and TRBJ1-1, is DAGVTQSPTHLIKTRGQQVTLRCSPKSGHDTVSWYQQALGQGPQFIFQYYEEEERQRGNFPDRFSGHQFPNYSSELNVNALLLGDSALYLCASSSDTNTEAFFGQGTRLTVV.

The rearrangement joins TRBV4-3 to TRBJ2-2, with a tentative D call TRBD2 (6 bases). V dropped 0 bases and J dropped 5 bases, with 19 bases sitting between them. Looked up from germline, CDR1 is LGHNA and CDR2 is YSLEER. The CDR3 length is 18 residues. CDR3 sequence: CASSQESPSEFGTGELFF. In DNA form, the CDR3 reads TGCGCCAGCAGCCAAGAATCCCCTAGCGAATTCGGTACCGGGGAGCTGTTTTTT.

The V and J genes are TRBV6-5 and TRBJ2-5; TRBD1 matches 8 bases. Judging by the DNA end, TRBJ2-7 fits better; the J call may be wrong. CDR3 length equals 13 residues. Per the germline V gene, CDR1 is MNHEY and CDR2 is SVGAGI. In DNA form, the CDR3 reads TGTGCCGTTCGGACAGGGTCTTCCTACGAGCAGTACTTC. Translation gives CAVRTGSSYEQYF.

Only one count was recorded for this clone. V usage is TRBV4-3 and J usage is TRBJ2-7; TRBD2 might be the D (7 bases). Trimming cost V 3 bases and J 6 bases, with 18 bases left between them. The CDR3 totals 15 residues. CDR1 is LGHNA, CDR2 YSLEER, per germline. CDR3 sequence reads: CASSHERGQGIEQYF. DNA for the CDR3: TGCGCCAGCAGCCACGAGCGGGGACAAGGGATCGAGCAGTACTTC.

The J gene is TRBJ2-5, the V gene TRBV7-2; maybe TRBD2 (6 bases). Trimming took 5 bases from V and 1 from J, leaving 20 bases between them. There are 17 residues in the CDR3. Germline assignment: CDR1 SGHTA and CDR2 FQGNSA. CDR3 sequence (DNA): TGTGCCAGCAGCCCCGCGGTACCTAGCGATCTCCAAGAGACCCAGTACTTC. This sequence encodes CASSPAVPSDLQETQYF.

The CDR3, as DNA: TGCAGCGTTGGATCTGACAGGTCCTGGGGGACCCAGTACTTC. Translated, it gives CSVGSDRSWGTQYF. The chain has TRBV29-1 and TRBJ2-5; D is possibly TRBD1 (6 bases). The CDR3 has 14 amino acids. CDR1 is SQVTM, CDR2 ANQGSEA, per germline. V dropped 4 bases and J dropped 7 bases, with 19 bases sitting between them.

The gene calls are TRBV28 and TRBJ2-2; TRBD2 matches 10 bases. V was clipped by 2 bases and J by 4 bases; unmatched bases: 7. The CDR3 extends over 17 amino acids. Germline V gene lookup returns CDR1 MDHEN and CDR2 SYDVKM. The CDR3 here is CASSLGLAGAPTGELFF. The CDR3 nucleotides are TGTGCCAGCAGTTTAGGGCTAGCGGGAGCTCCCACCGGGGAGCTGTTTTTT. Full variable domain (missing parts from reference TRBV28 and TRBJ2-2): DVKVTQSSRYLVKRTGEKVFLECVQDMDHENMFWYRQDPGLGLRLIYFSYDVKMKEKGDIPEGYSVSREKKERFSLILESASTNQTSMYLCASSLGLAGAPTGELFFGEGSRLTVL.

A note on this clone: Distinct nucleotide sequences in the sample also encode this CDR3. The chain combines TRBV5-1 with TRBJ2-3, with TRBD2 matching over 8 bases. Germline CDR1 reads SGHRS; CDR2 reads YFSETQ. V shed 0 bases, J shed 3 bases, and the junction held 0 bases outside the gene matches. This CDR3 is 14 amino acids long. The CDR3 coding sequence is TGCGCCAGCAGCTTGGGACTAGCGACAGATACGCAGTATTTT. This translates into CASSLGLATDTQYF.

The gene calls are TRBV7-6 and TRBJ1-3; D may be TRBD1 (6 bases). Between the trimmed V and J ends, which lost 5 bases and 2 bases, there was a span of 13 bases. Germline CDR1 SGHVS, CDR2 FNYEAQ. CDR3 length equals 15 residues. CDR3 DNA sequence: TGTGCCAGCAGCGGCCCAGGACAGCCTGGAAACACCATATATTTT. This encodes CASSGPGQPGNTIYF.

This rearrangement joins TRBV7-2 to TRBJ1-6; D gene ambiguous. The CDR3 length is 16 residues. Trimming removed 0 bases from V and 6 bases from J, with 12 bases in between. Germline CDR1 and CDR2: SGHTA and FQGNSA. The CDR3 region is CASSLARAVSNSPLHF. Written as DNA, the CDR3 is TGTGCCAGCAGCTTAGCGCGGGCGGTCAGTAATTCACCCCTCCACTTT.

The chain uses TRBV7-2 and TRBJ2-3, with D tentatively TRBD1 (6 bases). The CDR3 totals 16 residues. V lost 5 bases to trimming and J lost 0 bases, with 15 bases between them. Germline V gene lookup returns CDR1 SGHTA and CDR2 FQGNSA. The CDR3 loop reads CASSEPDRASTDTQYF. Written as DNA, the CDR3 is TGTGCCAGCAGCGAGCCGGACAGAGCTAGCACAGATACGCAGTATTTT.

V gene TRBV28 combines with J gene TRBJ1-1; 7 bases agree with TRBD1. This CDR3 comprises 13 residues. Germline loops: CDR1 MDHEN, CDR2 SYDVKM. J lost 2 bases, V lost 6 bases, and 3 bases had no gene match. CDR3 region: CASRWDRNTEAFF. CDR3 nucleotides: TGTGCCAGCAGATGGGACAGAAACACTGAAGCTTTCTTT.

The genes are TRBV4-3 and TRBJ2-3; a weak D match, TRBD2 (5 bases). V was trimmed by 0 bases and J by 0 bases, leaving 10 bases between them. The CDR3 is 16 residues long. Germline V lookup: CDR1 LGHNA, CDR2 YSLEER. This CDR3 is CASSQEPSGSTDTQYF. DNA for the CDR3: TGCGCCAGCAGCCAAGAACCGAGCGGTAGCACAGATACGCAGTATTTT.

Notes on this clone: Other DNA sequences in this specimen translate into the identical CDR3. CDR3 sequence (DNA): TGCGCCAGCAGCCGGGGTTTGAACACTGAAGCTTTCTTT. It specifies CASSRGLNTEAFF. The chain couples TRBV5-1 to TRBJ1-1; no firm D call. Trimming shortened V by 4 bases and J by 0 bases, and 7 bases separated the two germline ends. Looked up from germline, CDR1 is SGHRS and CDR2 is YFSETQ. The CDR3 covers 13 residues.

The V gene is TRBV5-7, the J gene TRBJ1-4; 7 positions agree with TRBD1. TRBV5-7 is flagged as an ORF with uncertain function. V trimming: 1 base; J trimming: 0 bases; junction bases outside the gene matches: 6. The CDR3 loop spans 17 amino acids. CDR3 sequence reads: CASSLSRTGATNEKLFF. For the CDR3, the DNA is TGTGCCAGCAGCTTGTCACGTACAGGGGCAACTAATGAAAAACTGTTTTTT.

V and J are TRBV27 and TRBJ2-7; 7 nucleotides match TRBD1. From germline, CDR1 is MNHEY and CDR2 SMNVEV (reference sequence). The CDR3 is 15 amino acids. J lost 6 bases, V lost 5 bases, and 13 bases had no gene match. The CDR3: CASSQGTAERSEQYF. CDR3 in DNA: TGTGCCAGCAGTCAGGGGACAGCTGAAAGATCCGAGCAGTACTTC.

The chain joins TRBV9 to TRBJ2-1; D unresolved. CDR1 SGDLS and CDR2 YYNGEE come from the germline V gene. The CDR3 has 15 residues. Trimming removed 4 bases from V and 7 bases from J, with 18 bases in between. For the CDR3, the DNA is TGTGCCAGCAGCTTCAGGCCCGAGATGTATAATGAGCAGTTCTTC. It yields the protein CASSFRPEMYNEQFF.

Of note for this clone: This sample also contains other DNA sequences that code for the same CDR3. The V call is TRBV30, the J call TRBJ1-1, with D perhaps matching TRBD1 (6 bases). The germline V gene encodes CDR1 GTSNPN and CDR2 SVGIG (reference sequence). The V gene lost 2 bases and the J gene lost 1 base, with 11 bases spanning the gap. This CDR3 has 14 residues. The CDR3 DNA follows: TGTGCCTGGAGTAGGGACACCTCGAACACTGAAGCTTTCTTT. It yields the protein CAWSRDTSNTEAFF.

V is TRBV11-3 and J is TRBJ2-1; D remains unclear. Germline lookup yields CDR1 SGHNT and CDR2 YENEEA. With 4 bases removed from V and 5 bases from J, the gap between germline ends came to 6 bases. The CDR3 contains 12 residues. The DNA for the CDR3 is TGTGCCAGCAGCTCATCAAACAATGAGCAGTTCTTC. Its protein product is CASSSSNNEQFF.

CDR3 protein: CASSQDGRRLAGPDTQYF. CDR3 coding DNA: TGTGCCAGCAGCCAAGATGGACGTCGACTAGCGGGACCAGATACGCAGTATTTT. This chain joins TRBV14 and TRBJ2-3; 11 bases are a match to TRBD2. Germline V CDR1 and CDR2: SGHDN, FVKESK. The CDR3 consists of 18 residues. J gave up 4 bases and V 0 bases, and 9 bases lay outside the gene matches.

This clone was seen once. This chain uses TRBV28 with TRBJ1-5, with D uncertain. This CDR3 has 16 amino acids. V lost 1 base and J lost 1, with 11 bases in between. Germline CDR1 and CDR2: MDHEN and SYDVKM. The CDR3: CASSLLAGGSNQPQHF. For the CDR3, the DNA is TGTGCCAGCAGTTTATTAGCGGGAGGGAGCAATCAGCCCCAGCATTTT. The whole variable domain, filled in from reference TRBV28 and TRBJ1-5, reads DVKVTQSSRYLVKRTGEKVFLECVQDMDHENMFWYRQDPGLGLRLIYFSYDVKMKEKGDIPEGYSVSREKKERFSLILESASTNQTSMYLCASSLLAGGSNQPQHFGDGTRLSIL.

This clone has a single count. The chain employs TRBV23-1 and TRBJ2-5, with 7 bases that match TRBD1. TRBV23-1 is assigned to the ORF class and has an uncertain function. The J segment lost 1 base and the V segment lost 2 bases, leaving 1 base of the junction unmatched. The CDR3 is made up of 14 amino acids. As DNA, the CDR3 is TGCGCCAGCAGTCAAGGGGACAGCCAAGAGACCCAGTACTTC. Translation: CASSQGDSQETQYF.

This sequence joins TRBV30 and TRBJ2-3; 13 positions agree with TRBD2. The CDR3 sequence is 16 residues long. Germline lookup yields CDR1 GTSNPN and CDR2 SVGIG (reference sequence). The ends lost 5 bases at V and 1 base at J; junction bases unmatched: 6. The CDR3 spells CAWGLAGARGTDTQYF. The CDR3 DNA reads TGTGCCTGGGGACTAGCGGGAGCGAGGGGCACAGATACGCAGTATTTT.

This chain connects TRBV19 to TRBJ1-6; TRBD1 is a possible D gene (5 bases). The germline V gene encodes CDR1 LNHDA and CDR2 SQIVND (reference sequence). The CDR3 is 13 residues long. The V and J ends lost 7 bases and 8 bases respectively, with 12 bases between them. The CDR3, as DNA: TGTGCCAGTAACTCAGGGTTGGATTCACCCCTCCACTTT. The encoded protein is CASNSGLDSPLHF.

Note on this clone: Different DNA sequences within this sample yield the same CDR3. This chain connects TRBV27 to TRBJ2-7; D may be TRBD1 (6 bases). The CDR3 is 13 residues long. The germline V gene encodes CDR1 MNHEY and CDR2 SMNVEV (reference sequence). Trimming shortened V by 6 bases and J by 7 bases, and 16 bases separated the two germline ends. CDR3 DNA sequence: TGTGCCAGCAGCCTAGGGGGAGTGGGTGAGCAGTACTTC. The encoded protein is CASSLGGVGEQYF.

The V gene is TRBV7-3, the J gene TRBJ2-2; 9 bases are a match to TRBD1. The CDR3 covers 15 residues. The trim removed 5 bases at V and 0 bases at J, leaving 1 base unmatched. The germline V gene encodes CDR1 SGHTA and CDR2 FQGTGA. The CDR3 here is CASSRQGANTGELFF. CDR3 coding DNA: TGTGCCAGCAGCCGACAGGGGGCGAACACCGGGGAGCTGTTTTTT.